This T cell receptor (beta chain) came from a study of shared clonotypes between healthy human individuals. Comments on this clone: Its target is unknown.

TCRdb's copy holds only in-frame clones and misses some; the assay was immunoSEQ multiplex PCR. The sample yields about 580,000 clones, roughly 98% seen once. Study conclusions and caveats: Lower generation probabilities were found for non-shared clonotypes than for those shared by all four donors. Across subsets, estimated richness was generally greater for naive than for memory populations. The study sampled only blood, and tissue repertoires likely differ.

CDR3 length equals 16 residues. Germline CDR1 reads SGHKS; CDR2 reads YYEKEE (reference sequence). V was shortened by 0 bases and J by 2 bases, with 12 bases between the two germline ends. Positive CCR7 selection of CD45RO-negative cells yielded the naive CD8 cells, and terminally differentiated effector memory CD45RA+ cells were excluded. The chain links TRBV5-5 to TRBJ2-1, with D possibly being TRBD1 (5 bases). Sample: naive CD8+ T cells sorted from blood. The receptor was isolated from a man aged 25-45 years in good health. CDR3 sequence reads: CASSLEGPSAYNEQFF. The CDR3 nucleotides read TGTGCCAGCAGCTTGGAGGGGCCTTCTGCCTACAATGAGCAGTTCTTC.